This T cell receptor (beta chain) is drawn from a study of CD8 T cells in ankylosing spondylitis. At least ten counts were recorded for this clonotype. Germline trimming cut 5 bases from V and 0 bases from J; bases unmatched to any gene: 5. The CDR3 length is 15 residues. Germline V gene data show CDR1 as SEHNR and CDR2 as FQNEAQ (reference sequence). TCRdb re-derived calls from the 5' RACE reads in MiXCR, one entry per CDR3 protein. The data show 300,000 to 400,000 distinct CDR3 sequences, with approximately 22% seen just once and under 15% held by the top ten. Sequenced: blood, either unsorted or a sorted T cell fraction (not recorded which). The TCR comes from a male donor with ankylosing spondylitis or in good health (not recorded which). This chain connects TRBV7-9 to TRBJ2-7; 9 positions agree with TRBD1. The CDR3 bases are TGTGCCAGCAGCCCCGGGACAGGGAGCTCCTACGAGCAGTACTTC. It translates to CASSPGTGSSYEQYF. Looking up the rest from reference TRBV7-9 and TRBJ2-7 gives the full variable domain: DTGVSQNPRHKITKRGQNVTFRCDPISEHNRLYWYRQTLGQGPEFLTYFQNEAQLEKSRLLSDRFSAERPKGSFSTLEIQRTEQGDSAMYLCASSPGTGSSYEQYFGPGTRLTVT.